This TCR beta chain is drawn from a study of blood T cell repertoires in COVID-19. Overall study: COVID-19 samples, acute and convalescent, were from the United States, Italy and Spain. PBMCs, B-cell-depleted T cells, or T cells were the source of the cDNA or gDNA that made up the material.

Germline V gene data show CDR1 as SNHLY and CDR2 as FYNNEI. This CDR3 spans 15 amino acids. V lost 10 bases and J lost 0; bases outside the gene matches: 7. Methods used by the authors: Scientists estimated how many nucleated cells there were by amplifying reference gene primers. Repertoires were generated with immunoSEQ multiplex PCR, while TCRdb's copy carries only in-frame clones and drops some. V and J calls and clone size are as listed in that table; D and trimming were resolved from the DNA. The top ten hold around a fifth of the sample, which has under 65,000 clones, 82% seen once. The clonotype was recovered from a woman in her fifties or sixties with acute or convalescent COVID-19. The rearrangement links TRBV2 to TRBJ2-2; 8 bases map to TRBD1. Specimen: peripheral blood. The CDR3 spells CATGQGRANTGELFF. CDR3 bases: TGTGCCACTGGACAGGGCCGCGCGAACACCGGGGAGCTGTTTTTT.